This record looks at one T cell receptor beta chain sequence and its context. The repertoire was sequenced with immunoSEQ multiplex PCR; TCRdb's copy has only in-frame clones and lacks some. This sample has 300,000 to 400,000 clones; approximately 90% occur once, and the top ten carry 1.5% to 2%. This specimen comes from a study of blood T cell repertoires in COVID-19. The CDR3 is 16 amino acids. Trimming took off 0 bases at V and 3 bases at J, with 12 bases between the two ends. Germline V gene lookup returns CDR1 MGHRA and CDR2 YSYEKL. The J gene is TRBJ1-5, the V gene TRBV4-1, with TRBD1 as a possible D gene (5 bases). Sample: peripheral blood. The sequence was obtained from a woman aged 30 to 39 with COVID-19, enrolled during active disease. DNA for the CDR3: TGCGCCAGCAGCCAAGAGGCGGGCGGGACCAATCAGCCCCAGCATTTT. Protein: CASSQEAGGTNQPQHF.